The TCR beta chain under discussion was sequenced for a study of human T cells and chemical hapten exposure. Study-level information: DPC at 2% was the sensitizing agent, placed on 2 cm by 2 cm of upper inner arm skin. Affected patients, primarily female, had alopecia areata, totalis or universalis. Patients had diphenylcyclopropenone applied to the scalp weekly throughout the roughly 25-week study.

The V end was cut by 3 bases, the J end by 6 bases, with 15 bases between. The CDR3 spans 14 residues. Study observations and caveats: While controls formed fewer of them, expanded TCRs formed significantly more large CDR3 similarity clusters.

On this clonotype itself: The target antigen is unknown.

MiXCR was run by TCRdb on the RACE reads, yielding one entry per CDR3 protein. The data hold fewer than 100,000 distinct CDR3 sequences, with 9% to 9.5% observed a single time. The time point denotes: patch test 2, 6 weeks after DPC sensitization. This sample's treatment: therapeutic diphenylcyclopropenone sensitization with weekly scalp DPC. The chain employs TRBV12-3 or TRBV12-4 and TRBJ2-7; maybe TRBD1 (6 bases). The sample consisted of whole blood, taken in connection with sensitization to the hapten diphenylcyclopropenone (DPC). This TCR was sampled from a woman between 40 and 50 years old with alopecia areata. Some clones in this sample may be carry-over from other donors' samples. This CDR3 is CASSLAQGGLEQYF. The CDR3 DNA reads TGTGCCAGCAGTTTGGCACAGGGCGGACTCGAGCAGTACTTC.